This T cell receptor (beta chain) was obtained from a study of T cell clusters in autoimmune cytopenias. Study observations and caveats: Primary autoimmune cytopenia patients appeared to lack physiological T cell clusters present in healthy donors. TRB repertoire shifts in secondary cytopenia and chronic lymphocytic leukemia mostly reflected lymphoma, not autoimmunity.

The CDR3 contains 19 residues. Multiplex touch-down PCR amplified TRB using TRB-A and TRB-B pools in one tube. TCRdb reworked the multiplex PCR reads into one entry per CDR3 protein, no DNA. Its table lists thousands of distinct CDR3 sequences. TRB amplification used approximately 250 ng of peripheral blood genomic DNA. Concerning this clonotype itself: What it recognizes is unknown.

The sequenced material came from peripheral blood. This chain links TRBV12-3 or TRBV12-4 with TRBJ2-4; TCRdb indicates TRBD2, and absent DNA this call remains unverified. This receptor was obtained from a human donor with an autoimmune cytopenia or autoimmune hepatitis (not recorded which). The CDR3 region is CASTRGLAGGPQAKNIQYF.